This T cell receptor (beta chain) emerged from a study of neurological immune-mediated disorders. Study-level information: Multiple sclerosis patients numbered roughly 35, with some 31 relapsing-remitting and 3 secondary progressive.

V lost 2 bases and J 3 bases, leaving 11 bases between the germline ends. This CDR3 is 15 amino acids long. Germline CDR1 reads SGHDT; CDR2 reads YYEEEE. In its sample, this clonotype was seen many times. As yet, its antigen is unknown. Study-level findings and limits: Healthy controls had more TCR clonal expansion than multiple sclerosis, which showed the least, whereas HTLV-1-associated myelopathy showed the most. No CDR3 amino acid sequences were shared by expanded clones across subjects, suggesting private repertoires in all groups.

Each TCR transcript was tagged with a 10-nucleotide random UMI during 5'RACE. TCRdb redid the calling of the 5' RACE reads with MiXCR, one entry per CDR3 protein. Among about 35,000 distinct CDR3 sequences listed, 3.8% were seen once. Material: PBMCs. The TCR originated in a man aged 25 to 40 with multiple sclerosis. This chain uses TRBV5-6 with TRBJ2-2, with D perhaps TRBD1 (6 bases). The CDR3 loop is CASSLLGQYTGELFF. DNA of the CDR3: TGTGCCAGCAGCTTATTGGGACAATACACCGGGGAGCTGTTTTTT.